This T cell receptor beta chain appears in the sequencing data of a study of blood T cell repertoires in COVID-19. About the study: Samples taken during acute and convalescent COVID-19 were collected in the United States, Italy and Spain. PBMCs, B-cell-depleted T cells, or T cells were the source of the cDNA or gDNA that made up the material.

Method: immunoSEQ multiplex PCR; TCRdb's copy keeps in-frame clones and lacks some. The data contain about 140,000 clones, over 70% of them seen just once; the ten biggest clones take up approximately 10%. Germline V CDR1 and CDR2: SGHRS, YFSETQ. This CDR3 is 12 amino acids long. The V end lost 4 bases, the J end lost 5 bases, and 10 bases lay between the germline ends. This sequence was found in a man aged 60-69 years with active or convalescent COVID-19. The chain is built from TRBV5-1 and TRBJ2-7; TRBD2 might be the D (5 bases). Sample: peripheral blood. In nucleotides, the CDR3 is TGCGCCAGCAGCCCCCCGGGGAACGAGCAGTACTTC. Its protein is CASSPPGNEQYF.